This entry describes one TCR beta chain. The data were obtained in a study of blood T cell repertoires in COVID-19. Study context: Samples taken during acute and convalescent COVID-19 were collected in the United States, Italy and Spain. The analysed material was cDNA or gDNA that came from T cells, B-cell-depleted T cells, or PBMCs.

Germline CDR1 reads LNHDA; CDR2 reads SQIVND (reference sequence). This CDR3 has 16 amino acids. Trimming cost V 6 bases and J 3 bases; bases outside gene matches: 8. Original processing notes: For nucleated cells, counts were estimated from reference gene primer amplification. The method was immunoSEQ multiplex PCR; TCRdb's version includes in-frame clones alone and lacks a portion of them. For V, J and clone size, that table is used; D and trimming come from the DNA. The profile shows approximately 31,000 clones, 75% to 90% of them singletons. V usage is TRBV19 and J usage is TRBJ1-5; 10 bases line up with TRBD1. This clonotype was sampled from a man older than 75 with acute or convalescent COVID-19. Sequencing was performed on peripheral blood. The CDR3 loop is CASRTLGQGDNQPQHF. CDR3 coding DNA: TGTGCCAGTAGAACCCTAGGACAGGGGGACAATCAGCCCCAGCATTTT. Looking up the rest from reference TRBV19 and TRBJ1-5 gives the full variable domain: DGGITQSPKYLFRKEGQNVTLSCEQNLNHDAMYWYRQDPGQGLRLIYYSQIVNDFQKGDIAEGYSVSREKKESFPLTVTSAQKNPTAFYLCASRTLGQGDNQPQHFGDGTRLSIL.